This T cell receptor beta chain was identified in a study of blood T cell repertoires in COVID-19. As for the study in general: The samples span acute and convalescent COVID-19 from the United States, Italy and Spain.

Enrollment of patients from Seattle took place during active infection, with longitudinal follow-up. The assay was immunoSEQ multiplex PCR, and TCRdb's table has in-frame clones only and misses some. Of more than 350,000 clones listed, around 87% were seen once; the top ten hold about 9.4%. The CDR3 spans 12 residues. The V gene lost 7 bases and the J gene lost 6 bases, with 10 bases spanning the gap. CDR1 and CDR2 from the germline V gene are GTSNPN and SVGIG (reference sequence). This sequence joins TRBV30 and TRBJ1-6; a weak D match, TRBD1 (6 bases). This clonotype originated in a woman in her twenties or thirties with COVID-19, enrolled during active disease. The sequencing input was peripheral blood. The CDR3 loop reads CASRTVNSPLHF. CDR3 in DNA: TGTGCCTCAAGGACAGTTAATTCACCCCTCCACTTT.